This T cell receptor (beta chain) was captured in a study of blood T cell repertoires in COVID-19. Background on the study: Whether acute or convalescent, the COVID-19 samples came from the United States, Italy and Spain.

The germline gives CDR1 SNHLY, CDR2 FYNNEI. The CDR3 covers 13 residues. V dropped 1 base and J dropped 7; count of bases not matched to a gene: 0. Turning to this clone: At the DNA level, this CDR3 is encoded by other sequences in the same sample as well.

TCRdb's table, derived via immunoSEQ multiplex PCR, lists solely in-frame clones and lacks some. Of 360,000 or so clones detected, about nine tenths appear once; the ten largest clones hold 1.5% to 2%. Study members were between about 18 and 95 years old and lived in some 22 US regions. Clinical histories supplied by participants themselves formed the basis of cohort assignment. This sequence originates from a woman aged 25 to 39 who had recovered from COVID-19. The source material was PBMCs or T cells enriched from blood (not recorded which). The chain is built from TRBV2 and TRBJ1-5; 8 nucleotides line up with TRBD1. The CDR3 bases are TGTGCCAGCAGTGAAGACAGGGGGCAGCCCCAGCATTTT. Translated, it gives CASSEDRGQPQHF. Full variable domain (missing parts from reference TRBV2 and TRBJ1-5): EPEVTQTPSHQVTQMGQEVILRCVPISNHLYFYWYRQILGQKVEFLVSFYNNEISEKSEIFDDQFSVERPDGSNFTLKIRSTKLEDSAMYFCASSEDRGQPQHFGDGTRLSIL.